This is a list of T cell receptor beta chains from one sample in a study of blood T cell repertoires in COVID-19. Data came from immunoSEQ multiplex PCR; TCRdb stores just in-frame clones and leaves some out. The sample lists approximately 70,000 clones, 79% occurring once. Sample: peripheral blood. Receptors originate from a woman aged 60 to 75 with acute or convalescent COVID-19. Both conserved end residues are part of each CDR3. D genes are given only for firm matches. Size values are once, few and many counts, or a class for expanded clones, and some rows have none.

v_gene	abundance	d_gene	j_gene	CDR3nt	CDR3aa
TRBV7-9	.	TRBD2	TRBJ2-1	TGTGCCAGCAGCTTAGGAACTAGCGGGTCCCCGGGGTACAATGAGCAGTTCTTC	CASSLGTSGSPGYNEQFF
TRBV29-1	once	.	TRBJ2-1	TGCAGCGTTGAACTCCGAGGAAATGAGCAGTTCTTC	CSVELRGNEQFF
TRBV9	few	TRBD1	TRBJ1-2	TGTGCCAGCAGCCCAGATCCCACCGGGACAGGGAATGGCTACACCTTC	CASSPDPTGTGNGYTF
TRBV10-3	.	.	TRBJ2-3	TGTGCCATCAGTGACGGGGGGCGCACAGATACGCAGTATTTT	CAISDGGRTDTQYF
TRBV5-8	.	.	TRBJ2-1	TGTGCCAGCAGCCTGGACAGTTTCAATGAGCAGTTCTTC	CASSLDSFNEQFF
TRBV18	.	.	TRBJ1-1	TGTGCCAGCTCCCGTGAAGGACAGATGAACACTGAAGCTTTCTTT	CASSREGQMNTEAFF
TRBV15	once	TRBD2	TRBJ2-3	TGTGCCACCACCTCTAGCGGGGGGTTCACAGATACGCAGTATTTT	CATTSSGGFTDTQYF
TRBV30	once	.	TRBJ1-5	TGTGCCTGGGCCCGCGGGGGGGCGTACGGTCAGCCCCAGCATTTT	CAWARGGAYGQPQHF
TRBV5-4	few	.	TRBJ1-2	TGTGCCAGCAGCTCGGGCAGGGTGCGTGACTATGGCTACACCTTC	CASSSGRVRDYGYTF
TRBV19	few	TRBD1	TRBJ2-7	TGTGCCAGTAGTATAGTGCTGGAGACAGGGATAACATACCCCTACGAGCAGTACTTC	CASSIVLETGITYPYEQYF
TRBV7-9	.	TRBD1	TRBJ2-7	TGTGCCAGCAGCTTAGCCGGGACAGGGGGTTCCTACGAGCAGTACTTC	CASSLAGTGGSYEQYF
TRBV2	.	TRBD1	TRBJ1-4	TGTGCCAGCAGCGCCCAGGGGGCGGCTAATGAAAAACTGTTTTTT	CASSAQGAANEKLFF
TRBV3-1/TRBV3-2	.	TRBD1	TRBJ2-5	TGTGCCAGCAGCCAAGCCCACAGGGGATGGGAGACCCAGTACTTC	CASSQAHRGWETQYF
TRBV7-3	.	.	TRBJ1-2	TGTGCCAGCAGCCCGCGTGGAGGCACTGACTTTAACTATGGCTACACCTTC	CASSPRGGTDFNYGYTF
TRBV6-5	.	.	TRBJ2-3	TGTGCCAGCAGTACTACAGGGAGTAGCACAGATACGCAGTATTTT	CASSTTGSSTDTQYF